One and the same sample provided the 18 T cell receptor beta chains below, sequenced in a study of control samples from healthy donors and cancer patients. The data were produced by immunoSEQ multiplex PCR, yet TCRdb's version contains in-frame clones alone and is incomplete. The sample carries over 200,000 clones, over 70% recorded once. The sequencing input was PBMCs. The receptors come from a woman aged 60 to 75 with lung cancer.

This clone was picked up one time. The chain carries TRBV5-1 and TRBJ1-1, with TRBD1 as a possible D gene (6 bases). Trimming took 1 base from V and 4 from J, leaving 14 bases between them. The CDR3 is 15 amino acids. In germline, CDR1 is SGHRS, CDR2 YFSETQ. This CDR3 is CASSLFWGRGTEAFF. The CDR3 region has the DNA TGCGCCAGCAGCTTGTTCTGGGGGCGAGGCACTGAAGCTTTCTTT.

In its sample, this clone was seen a few times. This CDR3 is CASSPRQGMTYEQYF. CDR3 DNA: TGCGCCAGCAGCCCGAGACAGGGGATGACCTACGAGCAGTACTTC. This chain joins TRBV5-1 and TRBJ2-7; 8 bases line up with TRBD1. The J segment lost 2 bases and the V segment lost 4 bases, leaving 8 bases of the junction unmatched. Germline-derived CDR1 and CDR2 are SGHRS and YFSETQ. This CDR3 is 15 amino acids long. The full variable domain, rest sourced from reference TRBV5-1 and TRBJ2-7, is KAGVTQTPRYLIKTRGQQVTLSCSPISGHRSVSWYQQTPGQGLQFLFEYFSETQRNKGNFPGRFSGRQFSNSRSEMNVSTLELGDSALYLCASSPRQGMTYEQYFGPGTRLTVT.

The chain carries TRBV6-5 and TRBJ1-2; 9 bases match TRBD1. Germline V gives CDR1 MNHEY, CDR2 SVGAGI. The CDR3 runs to 13 residues. With V trimmed by 6 bases and J by 3 bases, 2 bases remained unmatched. This CDR3 reads CASRRTGDYGYTF. For the CDR3, the DNA is TGTGCCAGCAGGCGGACAGGGGACTATGGCTACACCTTC.

The chain has TRBV7-9 and TRBJ1-6; the D is unclear. V gave up 2 bases and J gave up 7 bases, with 12 bases separating them. CDR1 SEHNR and CDR2 FQNEAQ come from the germline V gene (reference sequence). The CDR3 runs 15 residues. The DNA for the CDR3 is TGTGCCAGCAGCTTACGGGCTCCAGAGAATTCACCCCTCCACTTT. This sequence encodes CASSLRAPENSPLHF.

This chain connects TRBV19 to TRBJ1-5; possibly TRBD1 for D (5 bases). The CDR3 is 16 amino acids. Deletions cut 1 base from V and 8 bases from J, with 18 bases between. Germline CDR1 reads LNHDA; CDR2 reads SQIVND (reference sequence). CDR3 sequence (DNA): TGTGCCAGTAGTATAGTTCGCGGCAGGGCCCTTAAGCCCCAGCATTTT. Residues: CASSIVRGRALKPQHF.

This clone was recorded once. This chain connects TRBV28 to TRBJ1-3; unclear D gene. CDR1 and CDR2 from the germline V gene are MDHEN and SYDVKM. V lost 7 bases and J 0 bases, leaving 10 bases between the germline ends. CDR3 length: 14 amino acids. CDR3 nucleotides: TGTGCCAGCACTGGGCGCGGCTCTGGAAACACCATATATTTT. It specifies CASTGRGSGNTIYF.

This chain links TRBV20-1 with TRBJ1-2; D unresolved. The CDR3 runs 11 residues. The V gene's germline CDR1 is DFQATT and CDR2 SNEGSKA (reference sequence). V shed 2 bases and J shed 8 bases, with 9 bases lying between them. As DNA, the CDR3 is TGCAGTGCTAGACGGGGATTCGGCTACACCTTC. It specifies CSARRGFGYTF.

This clone has just one count. This chain links TRBV19 with TRBJ1-5; tentative D call: TRBD1 (5 bases). Trimming pared 4 bases from V and 6 bases from J, leaving 25 bases between. Germline-derived CDR1 and CDR2 are LNHDA and SQIVND (reference sequence). The CDR3 contains 18 residues. In DNA, the CDR3 is TGTGCCAGTAGTACCGTCGGTGTTCCAGCACCAACAGGTCAGCCCCAGCATTTT. Translating it yields CASSTVGVPAPTGQPQHF.

This rearrangement joins TRBV5-5 to TRBJ2-3, with D perhaps being TRBD1 or TRBD2 (5 bases each). Germline V gene sequence: CDR1 SGHKS, CDR2 YYEKEE (reference sequence). V was trimmed by 3 bases and J by 1 base, leaving 12 bases between them. There are 15 residues in the CDR3. The CDR3 reads CASSSVGAGTDTQYF. CDR3 coding DNA: TGTGCCAGCAGCTCGGTCGGGGCCGGCACAGATACGCAGTATTTT. Drawing the rest from reference TRBV5-5 and TRBJ2-3, the complete variable domain is DAGVTQSPTHLIKTRGQQVTLRCSPISGHKSVSWYQQVLGQGPQFIFQYYEKEERGRGNFPDRFSARQFPNYSSELNVNALLLGDSALYLCASSSVGAGTDTQYFGPGTRLTVL.

The chain uses TRBV2 and TRBJ1-5; 8 bases align to TRBD1. The CDR3 is 14 residues long. Germline V gene data show CDR1 as SNHLY and CDR2 as FYNNEI. J was trimmed by 4 bases and V by 4 bases; bases with no gene match: 3. The CDR3 DNA reads TGTGCCAGCAGTGCAGACAGGGGAAATCAGCCCCAGCATTTT. Its translation is CASSADRGNQPQHF.

DNA for the CDR3: TGTGCCAGCAGCCTAACCTCGACAGCTGCGGGAATTTCACCCCTCCACTTT. This gives the protein CASSLTSTAAGISPLHF. V gene TRBV4-2 combines with J gene TRBJ1-6; tentatively, D is TRBD1 (5 bases). The germline V gene has CDR1 LGHNA and CDR2 YNFKEQ. This CDR3 spans 17 amino acids. V was pared by 4 bases and J by 9 bases, with 22 bases between.

CDR3 in amino acids: CASSDRTVTYEQYF. CDR3 sequence (DNA): TGTGCCAGTAGTGACCGGACAGTTACCTACGAGCAGTACTTC. J is TRBJ2-7 and V is TRBV19, with TRBD1 as a possible D gene (6 bases). The CDR3 is 14 residues long. Germline values: CDR1 LNHDA, CDR2 SQIVND (reference sequence). Trimming removed 5 bases at V and 2 bases at J, with 13 bases between.

The chain recombines TRBV10-3 with TRBJ1-1; 9 bases are a match to TRBD1. Unmatched junction bases numbered 5, after V lost 5 bases and J lost 4 bases. The CDR3 extends over 14 amino acids. Germline V gene data show CDR1 as ENHRY and CDR2 as SYGVKD. CDR3 region: CAISRDREITEAFF. The CDR3, as DNA: TGTGCCATCAGTCGGGACAGGGAGATCACTGAAGCTTTCTTT.

The rearrangement uses TRBV24-1 and TRBJ2-1, with a tentative D call TRBD2 (6 bases). This CDR3 is 15 amino acids long. Trimming stripped 5 bases from V and 10 bases from J, with 20 bases between. From germline, CDR1 is KGHDR and CDR2 SFDVKD. The CDR3 is CATSVSGVVSGEQFF. The DNA for the CDR3 is TGTGCCACCAGTGTATCGGGAGTAGTTTCGGGCGAGCAGTTCTTC.

The V gene is TRBV7-9, the J gene TRBJ2-7, with D perhaps being TRBD1 or TRBD2 (5 bases each). V dropped 1 base and J dropped 2 bases, with 12 bases sitting between them. Germline V gene lookup returns CDR1 SEHNR and CDR2 FQNEAQ (reference sequence). The CDR3 is 15 residues long. DNA of the CDR3: TGTGCCAGCAGCTTAGATCTGGGGGTGACCTACGAGCAGTACTTC. It is translated as CASSLDLGVTYEQYF.

Concerning this clone itself: The identical CDR3 is also encoded by other nucleotide sequences in the sample. The chain recombines TRBV20-1 with TRBJ2-5; no firm D call. V lost 1 base to trimming and J lost 4 bases, with 4 bases between them. CDR3 length equals 11 residues. Looked up from germline, CDR1 is DFQATT and CDR2 is SNEGSKA (reference sequence). The CDR3 sequence is CSARGGETQYF. In nucleotides, the CDR3 is TGCAGTGCTAGAGGAGGAGAGACCCAGTACTTC.

The CDR3 DNA sequence: TGTGCCAGCAGTGATAGCGGGGAAGGAGAGACCCAGTACTTC. Its protein product is CASSDSGEGETQYF. V gene TRBV27 combines with J gene TRBJ2-5; 8 bases line up with TRBD2. Looked up from germline, CDR1 is MNHEY and CDR2 is SMNVEV (reference sequence). Trimming took 5 bases from V and 4 from J; bases not matched to a gene: 6. This CDR3 is 14 amino acids long.

V usage is TRBV20-1 and J usage is TRBJ2-3; no clear D. The V end was cut by 6 bases, the J end by 5 bases, with 9 bases between. Germline CDR1 reads DFQATT; CDR2 reads SNEGSKA (reference sequence). This CDR3 contains 11 residues. The CDR3 bases are TGCAGTGCAGGCCCCAGAGATACGCAGTATTTT. Protein product: CSAGPRDTQYF.